One and the same sample provided the 5 T cell receptor beta chains below, sequenced in a study of blood T cell repertoires in COVID-19. Data came from immunoSEQ multiplex PCR; TCRdb stores just in-frame clones and leaves some out. The data show about 280,000 clones, nearly 90% seen once. What was sequenced was peripheral blood. Receptor source: a man between 18 and 29 years old with active or convalescent COVID-19.

The chain recombines TRBV12-5 with TRBJ2-1; 11 bases are a match to TRBD2. Unmatched junction bases numbered 1, after V lost 1 base and J lost 8 bases. Germline lookup yields CDR1 LGHNT and CDR2 FRNRAP. CDR3 length: 14 amino acids. The DNA for the CDR3 is TGTGCTAGTGGTTTGGATAGCGGGGGGGATGAGCAGTTCTTC. This gives the protein CASGLDSGGDEQFF.

This clone was observed once. The chain links TRBV2 to TRBJ2-7, with 9 nucleotides matching TRBD1. V shed 6 bases and J 2 bases; nucleotides not matched to a gene: 5. This CDR3 spans 14 amino acids. From germline, CDR1 is SNHLY and CDR2 FYNNEI. In nucleotides, the CDR3 is TGTGCCAGCAGCTCGAACAGGGGGCCCTACGAGCAGTACTTC. This encodes CASSSNRGPYEQYF.

This chain uses TRBV6-5 with TRBJ1-6, with D uncertain. Between the trimmed V and J ends, which lost 5 bases and 9 bases, there was a span of 17 bases. The CDR3 sequence is 15 residues long. Germline V gene data show CDR1 as MNHEY and CDR2 as SVGAGI. The CDR3 nucleotides read TGTGCCAGCAGTCCTAGGATATTGAGCGGTTCACCCCTCCACTTT. Its translation is CASSPRILSGSPLHF.

The chain joins TRBV5-1 to TRBJ2-2; TRBD1 aligns across 9 bases. The germline gives CDR1 SGHRS, CDR2 YFSETQ. Trimming took 4 bases from V and 6 from J; bases not matched to a gene: 7. CDR3 length: 15 amino acids. For the CDR3, the DNA is TGCGCCAGCAGCCCAATGGGACAGGGCCCCGGGGAGCTGTTTTTT. Translating it yields CASSPMGQGPGELFF.

This chain joins TRBV11-2 and TRBJ2-7; 9 bases agree with TRBD1. V was pared by 5 bases and J by 2 bases, with 4 bases of the junction left unmatched. Looked up from germline, CDR1 is SGHAT and CDR2 is FQNNGV. This CDR3 has 14 residues. The CDR3 sequence: CASSRDRETYEQYF. In DNA form, the CDR3 reads TGTGCCAGCAGCAGGGACAGGGAAACCTACGAGCAGTACTTC.